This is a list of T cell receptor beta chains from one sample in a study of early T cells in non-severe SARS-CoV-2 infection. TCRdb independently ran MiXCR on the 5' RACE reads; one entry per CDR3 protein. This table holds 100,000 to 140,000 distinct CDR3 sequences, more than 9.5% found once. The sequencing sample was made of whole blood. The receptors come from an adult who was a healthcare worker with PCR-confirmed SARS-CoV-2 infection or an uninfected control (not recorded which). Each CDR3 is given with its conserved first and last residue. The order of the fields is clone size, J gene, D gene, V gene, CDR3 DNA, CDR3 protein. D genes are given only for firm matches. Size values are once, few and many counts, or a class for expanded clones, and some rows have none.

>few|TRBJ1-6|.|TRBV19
TGTGCCAGTAGTATGGACCGAGGCCATTCACCCCTCCACTTT
CASSMDRGHSPLHF
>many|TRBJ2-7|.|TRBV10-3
TGTGCCATCAGTGAGTCCAGGGGGCTCCCGGGGGGCAGCTACGAGCAGTACTTC
CAISESRGLPGGSYEQYF
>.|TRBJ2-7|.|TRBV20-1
TGCAATGCTAGTGATATAAGCCCCGAGCAGTACTTC
CNASDISPEQYF
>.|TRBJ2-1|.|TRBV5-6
TGTGCCAGCAGGGCTGGGGAGCGGCAGTTCTTC
CASRAGERQFF
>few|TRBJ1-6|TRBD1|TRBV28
TGTGCCAGCAGTTTAAGAGGGCAGGGGGGCTCACCCCTCCACTTT
CASSLRGQGGSPLHF
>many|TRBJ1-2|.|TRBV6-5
TGTGCCAGCAGTTCCACCGACAGCCGGGTAGGCTATGGCTACACCTTC
CASSSTDSRVGYGYTF
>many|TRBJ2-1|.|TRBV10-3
TGTGCCTCAACAAGTTACAATGAGCAGTTCTTC
CASTSYNEQFF
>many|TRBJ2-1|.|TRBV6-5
TGTGCCAGCAGTTACTCGGAAGGGGGTCCGGCCAATGAGCAGTTCTTC
CASSYSEGGPANEQFF
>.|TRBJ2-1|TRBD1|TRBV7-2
TGTGCCAGCAGCTCGAGGGGGCACAATGAGCAGTTCTTC
CASSSRGHNEQFF
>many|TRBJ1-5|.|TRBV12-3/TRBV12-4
TGTGCCAGCAGTATCAGTTATAGCAATCAGCCCCAGCATTTT
CASSISYSNQPQHF
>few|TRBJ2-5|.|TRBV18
TGTGCCAGCGCCCCTTCAACGCAGGGCGTTCAGACCCAGTACTTC
CASAPSTQGVQTQYF
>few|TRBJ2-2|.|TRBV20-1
TGCAGTGCTAGAGTGACCGGGGCGGACACCGGGGAGCTGTTTTTT
CSARVTGADTGELFF
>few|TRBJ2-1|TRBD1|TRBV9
TGTGCCAGCAGCTCCACAGGGGACGAGCAGTTCTTC
CASSSTGDEQFF
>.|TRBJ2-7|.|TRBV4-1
TGCGCCAGCAGCCAGGCAGCGGGCGCGACCTACGAGCAGTACTTC
CASSQAAGATYEQYF
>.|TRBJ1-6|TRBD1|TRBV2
TGTGCCAGCAGTGAAAGACAGGGCTCACCCCTCCACTTT
CASSERQGSPLHF
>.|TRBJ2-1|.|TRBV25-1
TGTGCCAGCAGTCACCATGAGCAGTTCTTC
CASSHHEQFF
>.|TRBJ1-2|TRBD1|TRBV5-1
TGCGCCAGCAGCCCTGGAGGGACAGGCGCCTATGGCTACACCTTC
CASSPGGTGAYGYTF
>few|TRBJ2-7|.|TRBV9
TGTGCCAGCAGCCCTCCCACGGGAGAGAAGCAGTACTTC
CASSPPTGEKQYF
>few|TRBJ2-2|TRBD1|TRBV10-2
TGCGCCAGCAGCCGTACCCCCCTTCAGGGGGAAGTGGCCGGGGAGCTGTTTTTT
CASSRTPLQGEVAGELFF
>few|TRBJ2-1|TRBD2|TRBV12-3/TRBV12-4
TGTGCCAGCAGTTGGGCGGGGAGACTAGCGGGAGAAAAGAGCTCCTACAATGAGCAGTTCTTC
CASSWAGRLAGEKSSYNEQFF
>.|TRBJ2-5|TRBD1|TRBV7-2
TGTGCCAGCAGCTTATACCCAGGGGGAGAGACCCAGTACTTC
CASSLYPGGETQYF
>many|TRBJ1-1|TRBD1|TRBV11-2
TGTGCCAGCAGCTTAGGGGGAAGGGGGCGGATCCCTGAAGCTTTCTTT
CASSLGGRGRIPEAFF
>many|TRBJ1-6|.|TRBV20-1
TGCAGTGCGCGGCCGGCGGGCGAGGATAATTCACCCCTCCACTTT
CSARPAGEDNSPLHF
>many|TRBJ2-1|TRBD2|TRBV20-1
TGCAGTGCATCGGGACTAGCGGGCAAGGATGAGCAGTTCTTC
CSASGLAGKDEQFF